The present entry profiles one T cell receptor (beta chain) with its context. Antigen unknown. The junction differs from germline at one of its ends, possibly a read error. This specimen comes from a study of blood T cells in healthy people across ages. Germline-derived CDR1 and CDR2 are SSHAT and FNYEAQ (reference sequence). CDR3 size: 13 residues. Combining a sample-barcoded 5' primer with a J-beta primer mix, a second PCR ran for roughly 7 to 12 cycles. From the 5' RACE reads, TCRdb called clonotypes with MiXCR, one entry per CDR3 protein. The top ten clones hold roughly 22% of a sample with approximately 770,000 distinct CDR3 sequences, roughly 50% of them seen once. The donors, aged roughly 6 to 90, were healthy Caucasians from Russia. General study results and limits: A roughly linear age-dependent decrease characterized TCR beta diversity per million T cells.

The sequenced sample was blood. The chain links TRBV7-7 to TRBJ2-1; 7 nucleotides agree with TRBD1. This TCR was recovered from a man aged 25 to 40 in good health. The CDR3 here is CASSLASGGEQFF. The CDR3 coding sequence is TGTGCTAGCAGCTTAGCATCAGGGGGTGAGCAGTTCTTC.